The 25 T cell receptor beta chains given below trace back to one sample, sequenced in a study of blood T cell repertoires in COVID-19. The repertoire was sequenced with immunoSEQ multiplex PCR; TCRdb's copy has only in-frame clones and lacks some. The table has 200,000 or so clones, around 86% seen once. Sequenced sample: peripheral blood. All receptors come from a man aged 60 to 69 who had recovered from COVID-19.

This clone was detected a few times. This chain uses TRBV6-2 or TRBV6-3 with TRBJ2-2; the match to TRBD2 covers 13 bases. This CDR3 spans 18 amino acids. CDR1 and CDR2 (germline): MNHEY, SVGEGT. V shed 2 bases and J 4 bases; nucleotides not matched to a gene: 7. CDR3 residues: CASSYPTSGRAVTGELFF. In DNA, the CDR3 is TGTGCCAGCAGTTACCCAACTAGCGGGAGGGCCGTCACCGGGGAGCTGTTTTTT.

This clone was seen just once. The chain links TRBV27 to TRBJ2-2; 7 nucleotides match TRBD2. Germline assignment: CDR1 MNHEY and CDR2 SMNVEV (reference sequence). The CDR3 extends over 15 amino acids. The ends lost 2 bases at V and 4 bases at J; junction bases unmatched: 4. The CDR3 region has the DNA TGTGCCAGCAGTTTAGAGCGGGGCTCCACCGGGGAGCTGTTTTTT. Its translation is CASSLERGSTGELFF.

V and J are TRBV6-6 and TRBJ2-7, with 7 nucleotides matching TRBD1. The ends lost 10 bases at V and 2 bases at J; junction bases unmatched: 5. The germline gives CDR1 MNHNY, CDR2 SVGAGI (reference sequence). The CDR3 contains 12 residues. CDR3 region: CATRQGAYEQYF. CDR3 bases: TGTGCCACCAGGCAGGGGGCCTACGAGCAGTACTTC.

The V and J genes are TRBV12-3 or TRBV12-4 and TRBJ2-7, with D unclear. The CDR3 totals 12 residues. Trimming stripped 0 bases from V and 6 bases from J, with 6 bases between. The CDR3 coding sequence is TGTGCCAGCAGTTTAGCGTGGGCCGAGCAGTACTTC. Residues: CASSLAWAEQYF.

The chain uses TRBV7-8 and TRBJ2-5; TRBD2 matches 14 bases. The CDR3 has 18 amino acids. Germline lookup yields CDR1 SGHVS and CDR2 FQNEAQ. The junction had 12 bases not matched to a gene; V was cut back by 5 bases and J by 4 bases. CDR3 loop: CASSPPLGLAGVVETQYF. CDR3 coding DNA: TGTGCCAGCAGCCCACCTTTGGGACTAGCGGGAGTAGTAGAGACCCAGTACTTC.

This sequence joins TRBV9 and TRBJ2-3; possible D gene TRBD1, 6 bases. The CDR3 is 17 amino acids. V lost 0 bases and J 1 base, leaving 15 bases between the germline ends. Germline CDR1 reads SGDLS; CDR2 reads YYNGEE. The CDR3 sequence is CASSVGWGLRGTDTQYF. The CDR3 DNA sequence: TGTGCCAGCAGCGTAGGTTGGGGGCTCAGGGGCACAGATACGCAGTATTTT.

V usage is TRBV7-3 and J usage is TRBJ1-1; D perhaps matches TRBD1 (5 bases). V was cut by 4 bases and J by 4 bases, with 16 bases left in between. The CDR3 has 15 residues. Germline values: CDR1 SGHTA, CDR2 FQGTGA. CDR3 nucleotide sequence: TGTGCCAGCAGCTCCCAGGGAAAGGGAGGCACTGAAGCTTTCTTT. It specifies CASSSQGKGGTEAFF.

This chain connects TRBV10-3 to TRBJ1-6; D remains ambiguous. Germline CDR1 and CDR2: ENHRY and SYGVKD. The ends were cut back, 6 bases at V and 4 bases at J, with 10 bases in the middle. The CDR3 loop spans 14 amino acids. The CDR3 DNA reads TGTGCCATCAGCCGGGAATCTTATAATTCACCCCTCCACTTT. This codes for CAISRESYNSPLHF.

The chain has TRBV28 and TRBJ1-6; 11 nucleotides align to TRBD1. J gave up 13 bases and V 3 bases, and 2 bases lay outside the gene matches. The CDR3 is 13 amino acids. CDR1 and CDR2 from the germline V gene are MDHEN and SYDVKM. DNA for the CDR3: TGTGCCAGCAGTTTCGGGGACAGGGGGCCCCTCCACTTT. Protein: CASSFGDRGPLHF.

V usage is TRBV18 and J usage is TRBJ1-3; 9 positions agree with TRBD1. Germline V CDR1 and CDR2: KGHSH, LQKENI. J lost 4 bases, V lost 6 bases, and 7 bases had no gene match. The CDR3 loop spans 15 amino acids. This CDR3 reads CASSRTGEPGNTIYF. The CDR3 bases are TGTGCCAGCTCCAGGACAGGGGAACCGGGAAACACCATATATTTT.

The rearrangement links TRBV30 to TRBJ2-2; TRBD2 agrees at 12 bases. The CDR3 contains 18 residues. From germline, CDR1 is GTSNPN and CDR2 SVGIG (reference sequence). Trimming took 1 base from V and 4 from J; bases not matched to a gene: 10. CDR3 sequence reads: CAWSALAGGREGTGELFF. The CDR3 DNA sequence: TGTGCCTGGAGTGCGCTAGCGGGAGGGCGCGAGGGCACCGGGGAGCTGTTTTTT.

The genes are TRBV10-3 and TRBJ1-3; tentative D call: TRBD1 (5 bases). CDR3 length equals 12 residues. The V and J ends lost 6 bases and 4 bases respectively, with 7 bases between them. The germline V gene encodes CDR1 ENHRY and CDR2 SYGVKD. The CDR3: CAIRTAGNTIYF. In nucleotides, the CDR3 is TGTGCCATCAGGACAGCGGGAAACACCATATATTTT.

This clone was observed many times. The chain uses TRBV4-3 and TRBJ2-2; 8 bases fit TRBD2. V lost 1 base to trimming and J lost 6 bases; unmatched junction nucleotides: 10. Germline lookup yields CDR1 LGHNA and CDR2 YSLEER. This CDR3 contains 17 residues. CDR3: CASSQGDSGTHPGELFF. In DNA form, the CDR3 reads TGCGCCAGCAGCCAAGGTGATAGCGGGACACACCCCGGGGAGCTGTTTTTT.

This clone was seen only once. CDR3 amino acids: CASSLYRDGYTF. The CDR3 DNA reads TGTGCCAGCAGCTTGTACAGGGATGGCTACACCTTC. The chain uses TRBV7-9 and TRBJ1-2, with a tentative D call TRBD1 (6 bases). Germline values: CDR1 SEHNR, CDR2 FQNEAQ (reference sequence). Trimming stripped 3 bases from V and 6 bases from J, with 8 bases between. CDR3 length equals 12 residues.

This chain connects TRBV7-9 to TRBJ1-2, with D possibly being TRBD1 (6 bases). The CDR3 covers 14 residues. With 0 bases removed from V and 6 bases from J, the gap between germline ends came to 11 bases. Germline-derived CDR1 and CDR2 are SEHNR and FQNEAQ (reference sequence). CDR3 DNA sequence: TGTGCCAGCAGCTTAGCGATCACAGGGAATGGCTACACCTTC. Residues: CASSLAITGNGYTF.

V usage is TRBV7-2 and J usage is TRBJ1-4, with D unclear. This CDR3 is 13 amino acids long. The V end lost 4 bases, the J end lost 8 bases, and 11 bases lay between the germline ends. Germline loops: CDR1 SGHTA, CDR2 FQGNSA. As DNA, the CDR3 is TGTGCCAGCAGCTCCCTACTTTGGGAAAAACTGTTTTTT. Its translation is CASSSLLWEKLFF.

This sequence joins TRBV19 and TRBJ2-7; 9 bases are shared with TRBD2. Germline CDR1 and CDR2: LNHDA and SQIVND (reference sequence). This CDR3 is built from 15 residues. After removal of 4 bases from V and 6 bases from J, the junction contained 10 bases not matched to a gene. In DNA form, the CDR3 reads TGTGCCAGTAGTAAAGGGGGACTAGCATCTAGCGAGCAGTACTTC. Amino acids: CASSKGGLASSEQYF.

The J gene is TRBJ1-3, the V gene TRBV5-4; a possible D gene is TRBD1 (5 bases). V was clipped by 3 bases and J by 4 bases, with 11 bases between them. The CDR3 is 14 residues long. CDR1 and CDR2 (germline): SGHNT, YYREEE (reference sequence). The CDR3 is CASSSKGPGNTIYF. The CDR3 DNA sequence: TGTGCCAGCAGCTCCAAGGGGCCCGGAAACACCATATATTTT. Drawing the rest from reference TRBV5-4 and TRBJ1-3, the complete variable domain is ETGVTQSPTHLIKTRGQQVTLRCSSQSGHNTVSWYQQALGQGPQFIFQYYREEENGRGNFPPRFSGLQFPNYSSELNVNALELDDSALYLCASSSKGPGNTIYFGEGSWLTVV.

The rearrangement joins TRBV5-1 to TRBJ2-3; 12 bases map to TRBD2. The V gene end was trimmed by 6 bases and the J gene end by 6 bases; junction bases not matched to a gene: 8. The CDR3 loop spans 15 amino acids. Germline lookup yields CDR1 SGHRS and CDR2 YFSETQ. The CDR3 sequence is CASKLAGGSADTQYF. CDR3 nucleotides: TGCGCCAGCAAACTAGCGGGGGGCAGTGCGGATACGCAGTATTTT. Supplemented by reference TRBV5-1 and TRBJ2-3, the full variable domain reads KAGVTQTPRYLIKTRGQQVTLSCSPISGHRSVSWYQQTPGQGLQFLFEYFSETQRNKGNFPGRFSGRQFSNSRSEMNVSTLELGDSALYLCASKLAGGSADTQYFGPGTRLTVL.

The CDR3 sequence: CASSFSTGGREKLFF. In DNA, the CDR3 is TGCGCCAGCAGCTTCTCGACAGGGGGCAGGGAAAAACTGTTTTTT. The chain uses TRBV5-1 and TRBJ1-4, with 10 nucleotides matching TRBD1. The germline CDR1 and CDR2 sequences are SGHRS and YFSETQ. This CDR3 region has 15 residues. Losses at the gene ends were 2 bases for V and 8 bases for J; bases not matched to a gene: 6.

The chain has TRBV5-1 and TRBJ1-1; 9 bases map to TRBD1. This CDR3 is 15 amino acids long. With 6 bases clipped from V and 2 bases from J, the junction kept 8 bases outside the gene matches. CDR1 and CDR2 from the germline V gene are SGHRS and YFSETQ. The CDR3 region has the DNA TGCGCCAGCACTGAACAGGGGGCAGGAAACACTGAAGCTTTCTTT. The encoded protein is CASTEQGAGNTEAFF.

The genes are TRBV6-6 and TRBJ2-3, with 9 bases matching TRBD2. The CDR3 covers 15 residues. The junction had 10 bases not matched to a gene; V was cut back by 6 bases and J by 6 bases. Germline CDR1 reads MNHNY; CDR2 reads SVGAGI (reference sequence). The CDR3 nucleotides read TGTGCCAGCAGCTCCCCGGGACTAGCAAAGGATACGCAGTATTTT. Translation gives CASSSPGLAKDTQYF.

The chain joins TRBV5-1 to TRBJ2-1, with D possibly matching TRBD2 (5 bases). The germline V gene has CDR1 SGHRS and CDR2 YFSETQ. This CDR3 is built from 15 residues. Trimming removed 2 bases from V and 0 bases from J, with 9 bases in between. The DNA of the CDR3 is TGCGCCAGCAGCTTTGCAGCGGACTCCTACAATGAGCAGTTCTTC. Protein product: CASSFAADSYNEQFF.

The V gene is TRBV5-1, the J gene TRBJ1-3; D uncertain. The V and J ends lost 4 bases and 8 bases respectively, with 16 bases between them. The CDR3 runs 14 residues. Germline CDR1 reads SGHRS; CDR2 reads YFSETQ. The CDR3 sequence: CASSVESAGDTIYF. In DNA, the CDR3 is TGCGCCAGCAGCGTCGAATCAGCCGGGGACACCATATATTTT.

The CDR3 here is CASSFGFHREGHNGELFF. The CDR3, as DNA: TGTGCCAGCAGCTTTGGTTTCCACAGGGAAGGCCATAACGGGGAGCTGTTTTTT. J is TRBJ2-2 and V is TRBV7-8, with D perhaps TRBD1 (6 bases). CDR3 length equals 18 residues. V lost 3 bases, J lost 7 bases, and 24 bases lay in between. The germline V gene encodes CDR1 SGHVS and CDR2 FQNEAQ.